This TCR beta chain emerged from a study of response to subunit inactivated influenza vaccine. This clonotype was detected only a few times. From the RT-PCR reads, TCRdb called clonotypes with MiXCR, one entry per CDR3 protein. The sample consists of 500,000 to 600,000 distinct CDR3 sequences, about 11% of them appearing once. Per germline, CDR1 LGHNA and CDR2 YSLEER. V shed 5 bases and J 4 bases; nucleotides not matched to a gene: 5. This CDR3 is 14 amino acids long. The same specimen was also included in a second study, on T cells expressing NK-cell markers. That report notes: UMIs were included in TCR beta cDNA generated by 5'RACE template switching. Within several experiments, an anti-gamma-delta TCR antibody kept the sorting limited to alpha-beta TCR T cells.

The chain couples TRBV4-3 to TRBJ2-1; 7 nucleotides align to TRBD1. The receptor was derived from a man between 45 and 60 years old who received an inactivated influenza vaccine. Sample: PBMCs from blood, taken on the day of vaccination. The CDR3 here is CASSMGRGYNEQFF. In DNA form, the CDR3 reads TGCGCCAGCAGCATGGGCAGGGGGTACAATGAGCAGTTCTTC.